Sequencing of this T cell receptor beta chain was carried out in a study of blood T cell repertoires in COVID-19. Study details: Both acute and convalescent COVID-19 samples were obtained from the United States, Italy and Spain. From T cells, B-cell-depleted T cells, or PBMCs came the material, which was cDNA or gDNA.

Sequencing used immunoSEQ multiplex PCR; TCRdb keeps in-frame clones, though not all of them. In the table there are 130,000 or so clones, over 65% of which are singletons. The CDR3 is 13 amino acids. Trimming took off 3 bases at V and 7 bases at J, with 12 bases between the two ends. This receptor was obtained from a man aged 50-59 years with acute or convalescent COVID-19. Sequences were obtained from peripheral blood. The rearrangement joins TRBV12-3 or TRBV12-4 to TRBJ1-2; the D gene is possibly TRBD1 (5 bases). CDR3 region: CASSFQGGSGYTF. The DNA for the CDR3 is TGTGCCAGCAGTTTCCAGGGCGGGAGTGGCTACACCTTC.